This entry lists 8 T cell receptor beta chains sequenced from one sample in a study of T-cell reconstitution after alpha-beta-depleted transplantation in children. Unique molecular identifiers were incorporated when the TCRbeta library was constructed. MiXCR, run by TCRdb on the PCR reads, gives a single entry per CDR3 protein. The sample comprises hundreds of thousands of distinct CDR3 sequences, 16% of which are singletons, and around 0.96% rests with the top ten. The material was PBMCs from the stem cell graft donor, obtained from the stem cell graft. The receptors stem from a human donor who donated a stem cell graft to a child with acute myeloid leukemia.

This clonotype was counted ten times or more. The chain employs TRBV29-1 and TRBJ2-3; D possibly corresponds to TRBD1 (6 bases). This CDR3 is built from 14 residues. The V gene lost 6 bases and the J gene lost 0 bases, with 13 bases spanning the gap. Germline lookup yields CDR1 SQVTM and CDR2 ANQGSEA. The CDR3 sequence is CSVPGVPSTDTQYF. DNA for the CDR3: TGCAGCGTCCCAGGGGTCCCTAGCACAGATACGCAGTATTTT.

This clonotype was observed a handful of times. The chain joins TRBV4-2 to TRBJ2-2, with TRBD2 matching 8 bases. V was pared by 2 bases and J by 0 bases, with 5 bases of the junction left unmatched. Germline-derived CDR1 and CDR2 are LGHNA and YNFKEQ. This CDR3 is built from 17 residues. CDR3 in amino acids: CASSQTFSGTNTGELFF. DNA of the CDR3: TGTGCCAGCAGCCAAACCTTTAGCGGGACGAACACCGGGGAGCTGTTTTTT.

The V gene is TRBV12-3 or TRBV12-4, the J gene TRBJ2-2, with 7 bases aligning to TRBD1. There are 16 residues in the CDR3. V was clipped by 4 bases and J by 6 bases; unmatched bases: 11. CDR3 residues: CASSSSGQLYSGELFF. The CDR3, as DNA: TGTGCCAGCAGTTCGTCGGGACAGTTATATTCCGGGGAGCTGTTTTTT.

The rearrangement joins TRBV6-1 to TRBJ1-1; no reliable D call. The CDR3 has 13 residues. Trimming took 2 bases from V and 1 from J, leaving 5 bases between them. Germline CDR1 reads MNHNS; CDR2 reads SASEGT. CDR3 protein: CASSEHRNTEAFF. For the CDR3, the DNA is TGTGCCAGCAGTGAACACAGGAACACTGAAGCTTTCTTT.

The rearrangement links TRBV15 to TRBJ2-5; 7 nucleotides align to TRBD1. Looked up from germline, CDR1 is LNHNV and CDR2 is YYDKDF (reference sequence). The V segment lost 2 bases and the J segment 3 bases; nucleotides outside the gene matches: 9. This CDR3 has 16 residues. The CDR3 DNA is TGTGCCACCAGCAGAACCGGGGACAGAGAAAAAGAGACCCAGTACTTC. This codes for CATSRTGDREKETQYF. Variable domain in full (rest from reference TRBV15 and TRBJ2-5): DAMVIQNPRYQVTQFGKPVTLSCSQTLNHNVMYWYQQKSSQAPKLLFHYYDKDFNNEADTPDNFQSRRPNTSFCFLDIRSPGLGDTAMYLCATSRTGDREKETQYFGPGTRLLVL.

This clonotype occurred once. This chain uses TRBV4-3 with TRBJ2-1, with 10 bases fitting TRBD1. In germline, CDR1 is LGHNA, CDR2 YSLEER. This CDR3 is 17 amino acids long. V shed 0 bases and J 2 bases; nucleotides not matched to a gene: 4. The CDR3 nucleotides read TGCGCCAGCAGCCAAGATCGGGGGACAGGGGCCTACAATGAGCAGTTCTTC. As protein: CASSQDRGTGAYNEQFF.

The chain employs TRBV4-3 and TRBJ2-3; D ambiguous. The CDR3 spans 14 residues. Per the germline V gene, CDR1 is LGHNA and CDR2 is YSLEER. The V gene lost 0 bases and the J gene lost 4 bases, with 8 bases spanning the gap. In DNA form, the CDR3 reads TGCGCCAGCAGCCAAGATCGAGCACCAGATACGCAGTATTTT. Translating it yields CASSQDRAPDTQYF.

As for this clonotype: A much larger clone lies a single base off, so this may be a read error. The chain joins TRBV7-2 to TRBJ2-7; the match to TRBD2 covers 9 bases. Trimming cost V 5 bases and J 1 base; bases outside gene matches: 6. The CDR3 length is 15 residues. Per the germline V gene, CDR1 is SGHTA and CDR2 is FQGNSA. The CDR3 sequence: CASSKIAGASYEQYF. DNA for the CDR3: TGTGCCAGCAGCAAAATAGCGGGGGCTTCCTACGAGCAGTACTTC.